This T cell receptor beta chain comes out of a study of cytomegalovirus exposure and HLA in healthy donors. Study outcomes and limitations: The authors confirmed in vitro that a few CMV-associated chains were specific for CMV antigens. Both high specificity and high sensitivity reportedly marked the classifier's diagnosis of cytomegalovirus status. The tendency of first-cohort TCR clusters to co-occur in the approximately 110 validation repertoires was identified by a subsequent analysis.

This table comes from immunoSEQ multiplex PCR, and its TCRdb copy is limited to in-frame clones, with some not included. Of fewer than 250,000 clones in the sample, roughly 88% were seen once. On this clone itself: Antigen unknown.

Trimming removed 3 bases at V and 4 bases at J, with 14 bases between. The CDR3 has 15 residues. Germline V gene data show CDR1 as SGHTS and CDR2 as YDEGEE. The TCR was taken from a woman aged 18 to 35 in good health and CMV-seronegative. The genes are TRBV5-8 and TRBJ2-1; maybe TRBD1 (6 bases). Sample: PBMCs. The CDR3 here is CASSWGLAGYNEQFF. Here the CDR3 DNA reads TGTGCCAGCAGCTGGGGGCTGGCGGGTTACAATGAGCAGTTCTTC.